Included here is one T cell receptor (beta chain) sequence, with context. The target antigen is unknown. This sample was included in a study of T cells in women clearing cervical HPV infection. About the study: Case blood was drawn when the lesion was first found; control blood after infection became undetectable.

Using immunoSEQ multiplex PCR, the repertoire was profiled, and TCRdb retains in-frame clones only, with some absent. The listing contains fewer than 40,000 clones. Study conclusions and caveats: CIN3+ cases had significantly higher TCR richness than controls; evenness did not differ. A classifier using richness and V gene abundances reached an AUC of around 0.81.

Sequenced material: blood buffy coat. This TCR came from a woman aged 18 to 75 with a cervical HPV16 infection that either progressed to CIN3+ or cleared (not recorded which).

CDR3 amino acids: CASSVGGQPQHF. The DNA read from the CDR3 is TGTGCCAGTAGTGTGGGGGGTCAGCCC. The chain is built from TRBV19 and TRBJ1-5; D possibly corresponds to TRBD1 (5 bases). The DNA ends 3 residues before the CDR3 does, and the rest of the CDR3 is filled in from the germline J gene. Trimming stripped 5 bases from V and 6 bases from J, with 8 bases between. CDR3 size: 12 residues. Germline CDR1 and CDR2: LNHDA and SQIVND (reference sequence).